This T cell receptor (beta chain) is drawn from a study of molecular identifiers for immune sequencing clone quantification. General observations from the study: Clonotypes surpassing 20 RNA copies contained over 97% of effector molecules, versus under 1% in naive cells.

Based on a CD8+CD4-CCR7+CD45RA+ profile, naive CD8 T cells were sorted. Bulk TCR libraries used previously described methods and listed TCR primers. In TCRdb, the PCR reads were re-called with MiXCR into one record per CDR3 protein. The table records 97,000 or so distinct CDR3 sequences, about 24% of them present only once. CDR1 and CDR2 from the germline V gene are SNHLY and FYNNEI. Trimming took off 10 bases at V and 1 base at J, with 20 bases between the two ends. The CDR3 runs to 17 residues. This clonotype was found many times. Its cognate antigen is unknown. This TCR derives from a human donor in good health. Some libraries in this study had Jurkat cell RNA spiked in. Sequenced: naive CD8+ T cells from blood, with Jurkat cell RNA spiked in. The subset is: FACS-sorted CD8+CD4-CCR7+CD45RA+ naive T cells. V gene TRBV2 combines with J gene TRBJ2-6; the D gene is possibly TRBD1 (5 bases). This chain's CDR3 is CAIRQTPRWSGANVLTF. The CDR3 DNA reads TGTGCCATTAGACAGACCCCAAGATGGTCTGGGGCCAACGTCCTGACTTTC.